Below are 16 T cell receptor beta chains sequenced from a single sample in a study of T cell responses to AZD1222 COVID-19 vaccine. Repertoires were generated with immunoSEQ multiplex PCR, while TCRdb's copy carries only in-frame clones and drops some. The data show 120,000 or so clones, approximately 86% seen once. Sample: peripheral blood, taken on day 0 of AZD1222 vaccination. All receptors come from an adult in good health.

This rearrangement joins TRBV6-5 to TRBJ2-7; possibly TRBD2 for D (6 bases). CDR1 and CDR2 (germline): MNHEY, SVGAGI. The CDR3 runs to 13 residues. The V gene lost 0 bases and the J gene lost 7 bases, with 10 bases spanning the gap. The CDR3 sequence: CASSYSGGGEQYF. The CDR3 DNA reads TGTGCCAGCAGTTACTCGGGGGGTGGAGAGCAGTACTTC.

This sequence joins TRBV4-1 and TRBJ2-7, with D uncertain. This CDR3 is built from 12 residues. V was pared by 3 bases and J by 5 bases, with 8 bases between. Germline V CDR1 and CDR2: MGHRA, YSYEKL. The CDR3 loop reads CASSQPQDEQYF. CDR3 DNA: TGCGCCAGCAGCCAGCCTCAGGACGAGCAGTACTTC.

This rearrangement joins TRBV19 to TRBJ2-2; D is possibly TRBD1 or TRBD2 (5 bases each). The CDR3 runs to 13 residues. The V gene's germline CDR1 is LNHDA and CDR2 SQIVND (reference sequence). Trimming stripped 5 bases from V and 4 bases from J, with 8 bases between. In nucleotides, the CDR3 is TGTGCCAGTAGTGGGGGAACCACCGGGGAGCTGTTTTTT. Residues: CASSGGTTGELFF.

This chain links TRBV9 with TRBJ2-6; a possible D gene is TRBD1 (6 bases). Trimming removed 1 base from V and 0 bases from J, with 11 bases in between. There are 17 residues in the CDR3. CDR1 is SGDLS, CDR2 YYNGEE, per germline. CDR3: CASSVTGQSSGANVLTF. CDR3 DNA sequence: TGTGCCAGCAGCGTAACTGGACAGAGCTCTGGGGCCAACGTCCTGACTTTC.

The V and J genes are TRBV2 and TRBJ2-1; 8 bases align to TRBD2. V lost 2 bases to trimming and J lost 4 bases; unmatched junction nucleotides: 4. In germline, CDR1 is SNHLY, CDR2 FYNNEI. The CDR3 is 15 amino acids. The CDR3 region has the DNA TGTGCCAGCAGTGAACGGGGGGGCATATACAATGAGCAGTTCTTC. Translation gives CASSERGGIYNEQFF.

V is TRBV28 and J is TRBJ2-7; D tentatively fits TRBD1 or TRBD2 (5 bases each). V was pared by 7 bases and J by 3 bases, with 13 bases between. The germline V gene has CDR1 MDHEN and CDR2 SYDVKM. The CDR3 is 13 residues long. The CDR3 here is CASTRGLLYEQYF. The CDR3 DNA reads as TGTGCCAGCACGAGGGGCCTGCTCTACGAGCAGTACTTC.

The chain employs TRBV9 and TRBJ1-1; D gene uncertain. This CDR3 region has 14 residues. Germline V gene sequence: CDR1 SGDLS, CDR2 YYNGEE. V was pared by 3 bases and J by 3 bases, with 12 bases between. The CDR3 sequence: CASSANSGHTEAFF. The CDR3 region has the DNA TGTGCCAGCAGCGCAAACAGTGGGCACACTGAAGCTTTCTTT. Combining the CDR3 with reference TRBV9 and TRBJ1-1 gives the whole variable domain DSGVTQTPKHLITATGQRVTLRCSPRSGDLSVYWYQQSLDQGLQFLIQYYNGEERAKGNILERFSAQQFPDLHSELNLSSLELGDSALYFCASSANSGHTEAFFGQGTRLTVV.

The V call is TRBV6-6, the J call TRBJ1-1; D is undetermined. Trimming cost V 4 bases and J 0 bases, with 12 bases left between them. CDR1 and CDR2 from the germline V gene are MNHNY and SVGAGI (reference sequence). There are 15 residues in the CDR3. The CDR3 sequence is CASSSAGSMNTEAFF. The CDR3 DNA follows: TGTGCCAGCAGTTCCGCCGGGAGTATGAACACTGAAGCTTTCTTT.

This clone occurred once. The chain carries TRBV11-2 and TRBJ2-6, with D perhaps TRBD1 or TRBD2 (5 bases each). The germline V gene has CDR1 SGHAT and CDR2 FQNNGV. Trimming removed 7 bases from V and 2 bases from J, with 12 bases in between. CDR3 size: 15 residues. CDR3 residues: CASTLLGAGANVLTF. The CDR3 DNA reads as TGTGCCAGCACCCTGTTGGGGGCTGGGGCCAACGTCCTGACTTTC.

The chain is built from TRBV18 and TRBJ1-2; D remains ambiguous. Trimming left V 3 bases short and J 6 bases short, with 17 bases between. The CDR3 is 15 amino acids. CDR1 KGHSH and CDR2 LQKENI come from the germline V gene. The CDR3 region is CASSPATGSRDGYTF. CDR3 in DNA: TGTGCCAGCTCACCTGCCACGGGAAGCCGGGATGGCTACACCTTC. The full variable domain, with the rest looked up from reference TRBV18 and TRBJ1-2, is NAGVMQNPRHLVRRRGQEARLRCSPMKGHSHVYWYRQLPEEGLKFMVYLQKENIIDESGMPKERFSAEFPKEGPSILRIQQVVRGDSAAYFCASSPATGSRDGYTFGSGTRLTVV.

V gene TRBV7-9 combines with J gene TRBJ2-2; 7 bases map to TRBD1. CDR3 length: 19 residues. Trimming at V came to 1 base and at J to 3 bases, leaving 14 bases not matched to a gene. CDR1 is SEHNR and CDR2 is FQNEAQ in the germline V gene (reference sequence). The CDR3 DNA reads TGTGCCAGCAGCTTAGTGAACAACAGGGGCCCTATCTACACCGGGGAGCTGTTTTTT. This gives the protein CASSLVNNRGPIYTGELFF. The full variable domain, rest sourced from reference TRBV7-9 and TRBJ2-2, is DTGVSQNPRHKITKRGQNVTFRCDPISEHNRLYWYRQTLGQGPEFLTYFQNEAQLEKSRLLSDRFSAERPKGSFSTLEIQRTEQGDSAMYLCASSLVNNRGPIYTGELFFGEGSRLTVL.

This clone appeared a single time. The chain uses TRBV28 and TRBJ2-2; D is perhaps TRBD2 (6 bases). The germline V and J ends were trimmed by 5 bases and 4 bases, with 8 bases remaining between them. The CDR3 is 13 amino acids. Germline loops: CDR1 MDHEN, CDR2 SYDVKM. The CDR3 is CASSGGFTGELFF. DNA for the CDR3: TGTGCCAGCAGTGGAGGGTTCACCGGGGAGCTGTTTTTT.

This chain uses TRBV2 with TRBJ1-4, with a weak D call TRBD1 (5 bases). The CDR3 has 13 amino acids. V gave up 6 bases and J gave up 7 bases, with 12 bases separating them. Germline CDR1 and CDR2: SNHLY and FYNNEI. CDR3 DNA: TGTGCCAGCAGGGGGCGTTTAGGTGAAAAACTGTTTTTT. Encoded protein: CASRGRLGEKLFF.

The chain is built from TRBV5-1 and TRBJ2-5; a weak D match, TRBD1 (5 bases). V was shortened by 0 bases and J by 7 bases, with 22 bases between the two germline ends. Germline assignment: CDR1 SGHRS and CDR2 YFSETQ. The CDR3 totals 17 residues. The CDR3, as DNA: TGCGCCAGCAGCTTGGCCTCTTTCCAAGGGGCCCAGGTGACCCAGTACTTC. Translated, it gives CASSLASFQGAQVTQYF.

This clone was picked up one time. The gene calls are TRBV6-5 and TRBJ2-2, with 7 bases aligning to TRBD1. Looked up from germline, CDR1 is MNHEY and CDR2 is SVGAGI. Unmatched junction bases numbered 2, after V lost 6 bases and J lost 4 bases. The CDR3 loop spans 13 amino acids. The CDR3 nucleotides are TGTGCCAGCAGGGGGACAGCCACCGGGGAGCTGTTTTTT. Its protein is CASRGTATGELFF.

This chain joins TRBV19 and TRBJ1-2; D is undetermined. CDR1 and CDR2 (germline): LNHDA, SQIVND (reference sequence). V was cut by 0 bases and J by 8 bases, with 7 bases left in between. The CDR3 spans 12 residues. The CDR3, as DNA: TGTGCCAGTAGTATAGAAGGGAGAGGCTACACCTTC. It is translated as CASSIEGRGYTF.